This entry concerns a single T cell receptor (beta chain). What it recognizes is unknown. Making use of molecular barcodes, quantitative 5'-RACE generated TCR beta libraries. TCRdb ran MiXCR on the 5' RACE reads and lists one entry per CDR3 protein. The table includes roughly 230,000 distinct CDR3 sequences, roughly 18% detected once. This sample is drawn from a study of CD8 T cells in ankylosing spondylitis. Study results and caveats: Apparently characteristic of ankylosing spondylitis blood was a TCR beta motif (roughly eight highly homologous variants). CD8+ by phenotype, disease-linked clones were relatively rare in peripheral blood. Reportedly, matched ankylosing spondylitis synovial fluid was significantly enriched for disease-linked clones.

The CDR3 has 16 amino acids. V was pared by 6 bases and J by 3 bases, with 17 bases between. The sequence was obtained from a male donor with ankylosing spondylitis or in good health (not recorded which). The rearrangement uses TRBV12-3 or TRBV12-4 and TRBJ2-2; no clear D gene. The sample comprised blood, either unsorted or a sorted T cell fraction (not recorded which). CDR3 loop: CASSLLGRPDTGELFF. CDR3 DNA: TGTGCCAGCAGCCTCCTCGGACGTCCGGACACCGGGGAGCTGTTTTTT.